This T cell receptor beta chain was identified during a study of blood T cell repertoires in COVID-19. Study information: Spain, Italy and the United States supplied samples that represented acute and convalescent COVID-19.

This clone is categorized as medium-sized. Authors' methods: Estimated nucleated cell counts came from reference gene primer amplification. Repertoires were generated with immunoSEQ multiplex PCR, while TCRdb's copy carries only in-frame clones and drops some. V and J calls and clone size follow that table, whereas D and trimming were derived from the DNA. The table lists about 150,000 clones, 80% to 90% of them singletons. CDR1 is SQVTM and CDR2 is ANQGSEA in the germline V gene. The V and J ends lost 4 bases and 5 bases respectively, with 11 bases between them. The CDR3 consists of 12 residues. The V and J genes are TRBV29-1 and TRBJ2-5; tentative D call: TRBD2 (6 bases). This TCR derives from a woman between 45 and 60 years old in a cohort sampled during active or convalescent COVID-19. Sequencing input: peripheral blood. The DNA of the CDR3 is TGCAGCGTTGTCGGAGGGAAGGAGACCCAGTACTTC. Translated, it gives CSVVGGKETQYF.